This T cell receptor (beta chain) was identified during a study of technical replicates of blood from several donors. Unmatched junction bases numbered 10, after V lost 4 bases and J lost 0 bases. CDR3 length: 17 amino acids. Profiled with immunoSEQ multiplex PCR; TCRdb holds only in-frame clones, not every one. The sample has some 83,000 clones; 85% to 95% are singletons. The receptor comes from a human donor in good health. The chain is built from TRBV23-1 and TRBJ2-7; 9 positions agree with TRBD1. TRBV23-1 is reported as an ORF; its role is uncertain. Sequenced: T cells isolated from PBMCs. The CDR3 DNA sequence: TGCGCCAGCAGTCCCCTCGGGACAGGGAAATACTCCTACGAGCAGTACTTC. Its translation is CASSPLGTGKYSYEQYF.